This T cell receptor (beta chain) originates from a study of radiotherapy plus CTLA-4 blockade in lung cancer. Study results and limitations: Reports state that early shifts in blood T cell clones, with interferon-beta, best predicted response.

V shed 2 bases, J shed 6 bases, and the junction held 9 bases outside the gene matches. CDR1 is ENHRY, CDR2 SYGVKD, per germline. There are 16 residues in the CDR3. Measured with immunoSEQ multiplex PCR; TCRdb has only the in-frame clones, and not every one. The sample shows about 98,000 clones, around four fifths of them seen only once. Of note for this clone: Its matching antigen is unknown.

The chain links TRBV10-3 to TRBJ2-5; TRBD2 matches at 10 bases. The sample here was peripheral blood, taken from a patient treated with radiotherapy plus ipilimumab. The receptor's source is a human donor with non-small cell lung cancer who had a partial response to radiotherapy plus ipilimumab. DNA of the CDR3: TGTGCCATCAGTGAGACTGGAGCGGGAGGGCCACAGACCCAGTACTTC. This translates into CAISETGAGGPQTQYF.